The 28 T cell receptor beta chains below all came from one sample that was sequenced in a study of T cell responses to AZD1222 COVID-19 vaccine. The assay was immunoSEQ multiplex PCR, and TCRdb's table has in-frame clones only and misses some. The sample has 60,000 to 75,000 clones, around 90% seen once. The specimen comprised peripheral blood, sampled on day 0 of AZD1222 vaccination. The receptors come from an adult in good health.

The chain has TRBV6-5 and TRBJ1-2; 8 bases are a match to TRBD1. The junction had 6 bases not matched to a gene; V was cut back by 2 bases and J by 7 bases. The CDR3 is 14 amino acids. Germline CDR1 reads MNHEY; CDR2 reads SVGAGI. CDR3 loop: CASSYRQGQSGYTF. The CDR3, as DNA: TGTGCCAGCAGTTACCGACAGGGGCAGAGTGGCTACACCTTC.

CDR3 bases: TGTGCCAGCAGCCCTGTGTTGTGGAACACTGAAGCTTTCTTT. Its translation: CASSPVLWNTEAFF. The gene calls are TRBV11-2 and TRBJ1-1; D is uncertain. In germline, CDR1 is SGHAT, CDR2 FQNNGV. This CDR3 contains 14 residues. The germline V and J ends were trimmed by 5 bases and 1 base, with 11 bases remaining between them.

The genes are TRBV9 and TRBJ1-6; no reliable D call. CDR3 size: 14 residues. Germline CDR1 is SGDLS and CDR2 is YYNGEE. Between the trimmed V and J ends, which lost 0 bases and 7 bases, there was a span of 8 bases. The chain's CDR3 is CASSVGIRNSPLHF. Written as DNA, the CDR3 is TGTGCCAGCAGCGTAGGAATTCGGAATTCACCCCTCCACTTT. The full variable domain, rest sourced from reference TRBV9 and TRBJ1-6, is DSGVTQTPKHLITATGQRVTLRCSPRSGDLSVYWYQQSLDQGLQFLIQYYNGEERAKGNILERFSAQQFPDLHSELNLSSLELGDSALYFCASSVGIRNSPLHFGNGTRLTVT.

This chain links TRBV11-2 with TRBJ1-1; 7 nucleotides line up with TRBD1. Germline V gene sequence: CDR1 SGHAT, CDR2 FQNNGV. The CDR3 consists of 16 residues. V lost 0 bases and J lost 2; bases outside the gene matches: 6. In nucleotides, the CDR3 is TGTGCCAGCAGCTTAGAAGGGGGCAGCTTAAACACTGAAGCTTTCTTT. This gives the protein CASSLEGGSLNTEAFF.

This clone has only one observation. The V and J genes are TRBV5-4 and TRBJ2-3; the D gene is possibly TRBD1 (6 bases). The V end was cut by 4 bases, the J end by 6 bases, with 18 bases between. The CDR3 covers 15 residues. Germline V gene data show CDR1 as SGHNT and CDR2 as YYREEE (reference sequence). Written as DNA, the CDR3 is TGTGCCAGCAGCCCCTACCAGGGGCATGGGGATACGCAGTATTTT. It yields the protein CASSPYQGHGDTQYF. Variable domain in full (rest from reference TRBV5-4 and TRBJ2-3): ETGVTQSPTHLIKTRGQQVTLRCSSQSGHNTVSWYQQALGQGPQFIFQYYREEENGRGNFPPRFSGLQFPNYSSELNVNALELDDSALYLCASSPYQGHGDTQYFGPGTRLTVL.

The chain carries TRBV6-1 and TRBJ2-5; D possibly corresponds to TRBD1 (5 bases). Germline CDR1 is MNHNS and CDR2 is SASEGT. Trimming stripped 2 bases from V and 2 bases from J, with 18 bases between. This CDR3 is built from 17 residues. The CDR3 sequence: CASSERSRADGQETQYF. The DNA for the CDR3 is TGTGCCAGCAGTGAACGCTCCAGGGCAGACGGACAAGAGACCCAGTACTTC.

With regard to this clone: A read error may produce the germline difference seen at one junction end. In DNA form, the CDR3 reads TGTGCCAGCAGTCACTCACAGGGAAACTACGAGCAGTACTTC. Translated, it gives CASSHSQGNYEQYF. V and J are TRBV6-5 and TRBJ2-7; tentatively, D is TRBD1 (6 bases). Germline V gene data show CDR1 as MNHEY and CDR2 as SVGAGI. The CDR3 totals 14 residues.

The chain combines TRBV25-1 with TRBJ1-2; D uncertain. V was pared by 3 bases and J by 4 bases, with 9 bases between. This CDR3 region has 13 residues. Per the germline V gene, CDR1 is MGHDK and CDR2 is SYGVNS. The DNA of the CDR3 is TGTGCCAGCAGTGAGGGAGTTTTCTATGGCTACACCTTC. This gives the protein CASSEGVFYGYTF.

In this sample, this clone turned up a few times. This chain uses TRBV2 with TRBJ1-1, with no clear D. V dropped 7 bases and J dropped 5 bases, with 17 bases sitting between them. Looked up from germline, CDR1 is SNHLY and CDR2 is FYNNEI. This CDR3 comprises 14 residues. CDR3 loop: CASNRLMSGTEAFF. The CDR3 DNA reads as TGTGCCAGCAACCGACTCATGAGTGGGACTGAAGCTTTCTTT.

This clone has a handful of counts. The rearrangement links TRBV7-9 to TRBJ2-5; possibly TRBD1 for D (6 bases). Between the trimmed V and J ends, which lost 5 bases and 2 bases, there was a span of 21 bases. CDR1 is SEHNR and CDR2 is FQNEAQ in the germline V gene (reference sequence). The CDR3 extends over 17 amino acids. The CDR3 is CASSLPFGRGPQETQYF. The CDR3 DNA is TGTGCCAGCAGCCTCCCCTTTGGCAGGGGCCCACAAGAGACCCAGTACTTC.

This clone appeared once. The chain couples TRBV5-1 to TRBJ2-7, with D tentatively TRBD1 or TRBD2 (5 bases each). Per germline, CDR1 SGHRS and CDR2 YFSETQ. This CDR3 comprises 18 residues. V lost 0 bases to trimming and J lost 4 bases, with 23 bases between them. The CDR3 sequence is CASSLGASGLGTRYEQYF. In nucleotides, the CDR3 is TGCGCCAGCAGCTTGGGTGCTTCGGGGTTGGGGACCCGGTACGAGCAGTACTTC.

The CDR3 sequence is CASSPFDRATNEKLFF. The CDR3 region has the DNA TGTGCCAGCTCACCATTCGACAGGGCAACTAATGAAAAACTGTTTTTT. This chain links TRBV18 with TRBJ1-4; 7 positions match TRBD1. The trim removed 2 bases at V and 0 bases at J, leaving 3 bases unmatched. This CDR3 is built from 16 residues. The germline gives CDR1 KGHSH, CDR2 LQKENI.

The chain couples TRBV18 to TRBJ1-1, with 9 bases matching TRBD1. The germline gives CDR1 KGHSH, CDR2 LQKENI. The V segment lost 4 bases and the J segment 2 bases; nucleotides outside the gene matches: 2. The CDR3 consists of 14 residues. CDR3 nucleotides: TGTGCCAGCTCACAGACAGGGGGAAACACTGAAGCTTTCTTT. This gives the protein CASSQTGGNTEAFF.

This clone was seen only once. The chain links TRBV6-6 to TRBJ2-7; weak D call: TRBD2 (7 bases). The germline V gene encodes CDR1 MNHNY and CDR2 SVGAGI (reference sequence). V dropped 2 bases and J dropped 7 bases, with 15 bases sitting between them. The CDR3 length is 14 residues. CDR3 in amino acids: CASSYTTGRGEQYF. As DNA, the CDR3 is TGTGCCAGCAGTTACACAACAGGGCGGGGGGAGCAGTACTTC.

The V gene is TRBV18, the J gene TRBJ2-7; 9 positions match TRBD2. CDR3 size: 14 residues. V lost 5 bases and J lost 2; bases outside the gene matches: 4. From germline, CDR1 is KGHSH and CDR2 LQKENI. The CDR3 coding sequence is TGTGCCAGCTCAAGGGTAGCGGGGGCCTACGAGCAGTACTTC. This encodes CASSRVAGAYEQYF.

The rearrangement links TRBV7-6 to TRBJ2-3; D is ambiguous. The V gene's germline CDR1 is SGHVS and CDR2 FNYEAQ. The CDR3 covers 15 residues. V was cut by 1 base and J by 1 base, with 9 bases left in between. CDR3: CASSLVPEGTDTQYF. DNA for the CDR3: TGTGCCAGCAGCTTAGTACCCGAGGGCACAGATACGCAGTATTTT. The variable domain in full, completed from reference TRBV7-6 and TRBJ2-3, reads GAGVSQSPRYKVTKRGQDVALRCDPISGHVSLYWYRQALGQGPEFLTYFNYEAQQDKSGLPNDRFSAERPEGSISTLTIQRTEQRDSAMYRCASSLVPEGTDTQYFGPGTRLTVL.

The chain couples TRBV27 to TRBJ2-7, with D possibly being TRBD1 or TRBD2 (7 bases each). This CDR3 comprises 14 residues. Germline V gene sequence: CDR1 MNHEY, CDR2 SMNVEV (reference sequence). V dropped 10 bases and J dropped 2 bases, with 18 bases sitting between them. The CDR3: CATSPGGVPYEQYF. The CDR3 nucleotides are TGTGCCACCTCCCCAGGGGGGGTCCCCTACGAGCAGTACTTC.

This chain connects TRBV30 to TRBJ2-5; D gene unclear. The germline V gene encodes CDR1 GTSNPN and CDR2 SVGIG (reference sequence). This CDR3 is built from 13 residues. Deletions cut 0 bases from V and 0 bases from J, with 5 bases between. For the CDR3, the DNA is TGTGCCTGGAGTGTTGGGTACCAAGAGACCCAGTACTTC. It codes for CAWSVGYQETQYF.

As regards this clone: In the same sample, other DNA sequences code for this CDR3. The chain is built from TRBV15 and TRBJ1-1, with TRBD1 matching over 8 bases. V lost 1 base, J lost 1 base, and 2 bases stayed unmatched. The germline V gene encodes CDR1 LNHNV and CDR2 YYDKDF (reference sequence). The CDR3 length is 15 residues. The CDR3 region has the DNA TGTGCCACCAGCAGAGGCGGGACAGGGAACACTGAAGCTTTCTTT. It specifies CATSRGGTGNTEAFF. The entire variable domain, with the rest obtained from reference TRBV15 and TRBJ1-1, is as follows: DAMVIQNPRYQVTQFGKPVTLSCSQTLNHNVMYWYQQKSSQAPKLLFHYYDKDFNNEADTPDNFQSRRPNTSFCFLDIRSPGLGDTAMYLCATSRGGTGNTEAFFGQGTRLTVV.

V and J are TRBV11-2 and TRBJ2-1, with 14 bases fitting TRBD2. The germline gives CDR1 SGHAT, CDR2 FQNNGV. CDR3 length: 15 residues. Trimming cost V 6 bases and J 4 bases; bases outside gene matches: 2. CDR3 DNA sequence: TGTGCCAGCAGACGACTAGCGGGGGGGTACAATGAGCAGTTCTTC. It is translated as CASRRLAGGYNEQFF.

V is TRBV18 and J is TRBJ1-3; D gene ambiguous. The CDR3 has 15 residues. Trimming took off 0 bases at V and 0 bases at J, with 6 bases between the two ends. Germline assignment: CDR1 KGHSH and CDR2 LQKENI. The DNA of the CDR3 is TGTGCCAGCTCACCACCGAGCTTCTCTGGAAACACCATATATTTT. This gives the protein CASSPPSFSGNTIYF.

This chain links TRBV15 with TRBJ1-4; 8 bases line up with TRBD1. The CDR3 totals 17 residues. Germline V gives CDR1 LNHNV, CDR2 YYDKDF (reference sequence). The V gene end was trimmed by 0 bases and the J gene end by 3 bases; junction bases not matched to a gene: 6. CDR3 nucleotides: TGTGCCACCAGCAGAGAGAGGACAGGGCGGTCTAATGAAAAACTGTTTTTT. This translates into CATSRERTGRSNEKLFF.

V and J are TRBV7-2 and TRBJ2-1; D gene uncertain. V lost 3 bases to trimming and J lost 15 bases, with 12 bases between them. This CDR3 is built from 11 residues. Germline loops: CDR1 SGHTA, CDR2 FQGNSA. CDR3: CASSLGRYVFF. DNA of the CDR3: TGTGCCAGCAGCTTGGGCAGGTATGTGTTCTTC. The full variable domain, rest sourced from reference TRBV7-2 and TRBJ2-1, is GAGVSQSPSNKVTEKGKDVELRCDPISGHTALYWYRQSLGQGLEFLIYFQGNSAPDKSGLPSDRFSAERTGGSVSTLTIQRTQQEDSAVYLCASSLGRYVFFGPGTRLTVL.

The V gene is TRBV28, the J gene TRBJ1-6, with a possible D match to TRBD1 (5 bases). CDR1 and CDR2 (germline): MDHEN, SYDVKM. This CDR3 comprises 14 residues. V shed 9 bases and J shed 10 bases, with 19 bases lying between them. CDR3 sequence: CASTLRGRVSPLHF. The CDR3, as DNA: TGTGCCAGTACCTTACGTGGCAGGGTGTCACCCCTCCACTTT.

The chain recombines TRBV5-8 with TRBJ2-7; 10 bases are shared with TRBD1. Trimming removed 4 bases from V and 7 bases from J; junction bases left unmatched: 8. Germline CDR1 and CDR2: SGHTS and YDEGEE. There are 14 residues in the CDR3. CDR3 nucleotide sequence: TGTGCCAGCAGCGGTCCGGGACAGGGGTATGAGCAGTACTTC. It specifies CASSGPGQGYEQYF.

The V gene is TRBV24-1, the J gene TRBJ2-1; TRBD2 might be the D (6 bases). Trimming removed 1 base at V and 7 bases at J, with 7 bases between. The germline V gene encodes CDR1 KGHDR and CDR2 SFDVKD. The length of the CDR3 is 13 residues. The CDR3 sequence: CATSDFGGNEQFF. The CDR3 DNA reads TGTGCCACCAGTGATTTCGGGGGAAATGAGCAGTTCTTC.

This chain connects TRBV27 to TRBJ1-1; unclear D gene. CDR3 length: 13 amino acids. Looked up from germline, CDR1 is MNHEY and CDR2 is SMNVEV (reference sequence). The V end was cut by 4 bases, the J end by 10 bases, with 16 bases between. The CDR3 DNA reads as TGTGCCAGCAGTTCTCAGGACGTCGGGGTAGCTTTCTTT. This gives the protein CASSSQDVGVAFF.

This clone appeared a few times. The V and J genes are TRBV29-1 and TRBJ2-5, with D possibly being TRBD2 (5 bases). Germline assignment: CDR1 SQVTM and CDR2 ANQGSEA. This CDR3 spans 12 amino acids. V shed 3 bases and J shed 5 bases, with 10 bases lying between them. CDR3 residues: CSVDGPGETQYF. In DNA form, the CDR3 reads TGCAGCGTTGACGGTCCGGGGGAGACCCAGTACTTC. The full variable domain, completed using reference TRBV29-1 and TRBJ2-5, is SAVISQKPSRDICQRGTSLTIQCQVDSQVTMMFWYRQQPGQSLTLIATANQGSEATYESGFVIDKFPISRPNLTFSTLTVSNMSPEDSSIYLCSVDGPGETQYFGPGTRLLVL.